This passage covers 26 T cell receptor beta chains from one sample sequenced in a study of T cell changes during pregnancy in multiple sclerosis. Profiled with immunoSEQ multiplex PCR; TCRdb holds only in-frame clones, not every one. The sample holds approximately 100,000 clones, roughly 92% seen once. Sequencing was performed on peripheral blood, taken after pregnancy. Source of these receptors: a female donor with multiple sclerosis, enrolled in a pregnancy study.

In DNA form, the CDR3 reads TGTGCCAGCAGCGTAGCTAGTCAGGGGATAGGCTACACCTTC. It is translated as CASSVASQGIGYTF. The chain employs TRBV9 and TRBJ1-2; the D gene is possibly TRBD1 (6 bases). Per germline, CDR1 SGDLS and CDR2 YYNGEE. Between the trimmed V and J ends, which lost 0 bases and 8 bases, there was a span of 14 bases. CDR3 length equals 14 residues.

J is TRBJ1-5 and V is TRBV6-5; D not resolved. The ends were cut back, 2 bases at V and 6 bases at J, with 5 bases in the middle. This CDR3 is built from 12 residues. CDR1 MNHEY and CDR2 SVGAGI come from the germline V gene. CDR3 protein: CASSYAGQPQHF. CDR3 nucleotide sequence: TGTGCCAGCAGTTACGCGGGTCAGCCCCAGCATTTT.

This sequence joins TRBV4-1 and TRBJ1-1, with 7 bases that match TRBD1. Looked up from germline, CDR1 is MGHRA and CDR2 is YSYEKL. Trimming at V came to 1 base and at J to 6 bases, leaving 5 bases not matched to a gene. The CDR3 consists of 14 residues. DNA of the CDR3: TGCGCCAGCAGCCAAGCTTCCGGGACAGCTGAAGCTTTCTTT. It is translated as CASSQASGTAEAFF.

CDR3 nucleotides: TGTGCCAGCTCACTGACTTTGAAGACTAGCGGGGGGGCCACTGCCGGGGAGCTGTTTTTT. Translated, it gives CASSLTLKTSGGATAGELFF. The chain carries TRBV18 and TRBJ2-2; 14 positions agree with TRBD2. V dropped 4 bases and J dropped 6; count of bases not matched to a gene: 16. The germline V gene has CDR1 KGHSH and CDR2 LQKENI. The CDR3 totals 20 residues.

This rearrangement joins TRBV5-6 to TRBJ2-1, with a tentative D call TRBD2 (6 bases). CDR3 length: 13 residues. The V end was cut by 4 bases, the J end by 4 bases, with 9 bases between. CDR1 SGHDT and CDR2 YYEEEE come from the germline V gene. CDR3 sequence (DNA): TGTGCCAGCAGCCTGACTAGTTACAATGAGCAGTTCTTC. It codes for CASSLTSYNEQFF.

The chain employs TRBV7-8 and TRBJ1-6, with TRBD1 as a possible D gene (5 bases). The CDR3 consists of 19 residues. V gave up 5 bases and J gave up 0 bases, with 20 bases separating them. Germline V lookup: CDR1 SGHVS, CDR2 FQNEAQ. CDR3 sequence reads: CASSRPGLSISSYNSPLHF. The CDR3 DNA is TGTGCCAGCAGCAGACCGGGACTCTCTATCAGCTCCTATAATTCACCCCTCCACTTT.

In the case of this clone: Compared with germline, one end of the junction differs, possibly owing to a read error. The rearrangement links TRBV6-5 to TRBJ2-3, with TRBD1 identical over 9 bases. CDR1 MNHEY and CDR2 SVGAGI come from the germline V gene. CDR3 length equals 12 residues. CDR3 coding DNA: TGTGCCAGCAGCCAGGACAGGGGCCCACCATCTTTT. Encoded protein: CASSQDRGPPSF.

This clone turned up a few times. The chain links TRBV7-9 to TRBJ1-1; weak D call: TRBD1 (5 bases). Trimming removed 6 bases at V and 4 bases at J, with 27 bases between. Germline values: CDR1 SEHNR, CDR2 FQNEAQ (reference sequence). The CDR3 is 18 amino acids. The DNA for the CDR3 is TGTGCCAGCAGACAAGGGGTGGGAGCGGCAACGGGGGGCACTGAAGCTTTCTTT. This translates into CASRQGVGAATGGTEAFF.

This clone has a handful of counts. This chain joins TRBV6-1 and TRBJ1-1; a weak D match, TRBD1 (6 bases). Trimming left V 4 bases short and J 0 bases short, with 21 bases between. This CDR3 spans 18 amino acids. Germline-derived CDR1 and CDR2 are MNHNS and SASEGT. The CDR3 loop is CASSAPPGAIEVNTEAFF. The CDR3 nucleotides are TGTGCCAGCAGTGCTCCCCCAGGGGCCATCGAAGTGAACACTGAAGCTTTCTTT.

This rearrangement joins TRBV14 to TRBJ2-7; D is possibly TRBD2 (5 bases). The length of the CDR3 is 15 residues. Germline assignment: CDR1 SGHDN and CDR2 FVKESK. V was clipped by 0 bases and J by 1 base, with 10 bases between them. CDR3 bases: TGTGCCAGCAGCCAAGAGGTCCGGGGATCCTACGAGCAGTACTTC. It yields the protein CASSQEVRGSYEQYF.

A single count supports this clone. This chain uses TRBV10-3 with TRBJ2-7; a possible D gene is TRBD2 (6 bases). The germline V and J ends were trimmed by 11 bases and 3 bases, with 26 bases remaining between them. In germline, CDR1 is ENHRY, CDR2 SYGVKD. The CDR3 sequence is 16 residues long. Written as DNA, the CDR3 is TGTGCCGCAACCATTTCACACGGGACTGCGATCTACGAGCAGTACTTC. Protein sequence: CAATISHGTAIYEQYF.

The chain uses TRBV7-8 and TRBJ2-7; 8 nucleotides line up with TRBD2. V was clipped by 5 bases and J by 4 bases; unmatched bases: 4. This CDR3 is 13 amino acids long. Germline lookup yields CDR1 SGHVS and CDR2 FQNEAQ. For the CDR3, the DNA is TGTGCCAGCAGCCTTAGCGGGGCGTACGAGCAGTACTTC. Translating gives CASSLSGAYEQYF.

The chain recombines TRBV6-4 with TRBJ1-6; D might be TRBD1 (5 bases). V was cut by 0 bases and J by 7 bases, with 19 bases left in between. CDR3 length: 18 residues. Per the germline V gene, CDR1 is MRHNA and CDR2 is SNTAGT. In nucleotides, the CDR3 is TGTGCCAGCAGTGACTCGATCACCGGGCCCAAGGGGAATTCACCCCTCCACTTT. It codes for CASSDSITGPKGNSPLHF.

CDR3 sequence: CASSGTGNGYTF. CDR3 in DNA: TGTGCCAGCAGTGGGACAGGGAATGGCTACACCTTC. This rearrangement joins TRBV27 to TRBJ1-2; TRBD1 matches 9 bases. This CDR3 is built from 12 residues. J was trimmed by 6 bases and V by 5 bases; bases with no gene match: 1. CDR1 and CDR2 (germline): MNHEY, SMNVEV (reference sequence).

The chain is built from TRBV12-5 and TRBJ2-3; 8 bases are a match to TRBD2. V was clipped by 5 bases and J by 5 bases; unmatched bases: 6. The CDR3 is 14 residues long. Looked up from germline, CDR1 is LGHNT and CDR2 is FRNRAP. CDR3: CASGTREGQDTQYF. The DNA for the CDR3 is TGTGCTAGTGGTACCCGGGAGGGTCAAGATACGCAGTATTTT.

The chain joins TRBV9 to TRBJ2-7; unclear D gene. Trimming shortened V by 4 bases and J by 4 bases, and 18 bases separated the two germline ends. The CDR3 consists of 15 residues. CDR1 is SGDLS and CDR2 is YYNGEE in the germline V gene. CDR3: CASSSETGQEYEQYF. The CDR3 DNA follows: TGTGCCAGCAGCTCCGAAACCGGCCAGGAATACGAGCAGTACTTC.

The chain joins TRBV27 to TRBJ2-7; 7 nucleotides line up with TRBD1. The CDR3 consists of 14 residues. V was clipped by 2 bases and J by 2 bases; unmatched bases: 3. Looked up from germline, CDR1 is MNHEY and CDR2 is SMNVEV (reference sequence). As DNA, the CDR3 is TGTGCCAGCAGTTTAGGGACAGCGACCTACGAGCAGTACTTC. It yields the protein CASSLGTATYEQYF.

This chain uses TRBV19 with TRBJ2-1; D is unresolved. The V end lost 4 bases, the J end lost 0 bases, and 10 bases lay between the germline ends. CDR1 is LNHDA and CDR2 is SQIVND in the germline V gene (reference sequence). CDR3 size: 15 residues. Here the CDR3 reads CASSKDTSSYNEQFF. The CDR3 DNA is TGTGCCAGTAGTAAAGATACCAGCTCCTACAATGAGCAGTTCTTC.

The chain employs TRBV7-3 and TRBJ2-2; D unclear. V lost 5 bases, J lost 0 bases, and 7 bases lay in between. In germline, CDR1 is SGHTA, CDR2 FQGTGA. The CDR3 runs to 14 residues. Here the CDR3 DNA reads TGTGCCAGCAGCCCCCTATCGAACACCGGGGAGCTGTTTTTT. Protein: CASSPLSNTGELFF. The full variable domain, its missing parts supplied by reference TRBV7-3 and TRBJ2-2, is GAGVSQTPSNKVTEKGKYVELRCDPISGHTALYWYRQSLGQGPEFLIYFQGTGAADDSGLPNDRFFAVRPEGSVSTLKIQRTERGDSAVYLCASSPLSNTGELFFGEGSRLTVL.

This chain connects TRBV7-8 to TRBJ2-1; 7 nucleotides align to TRBD2. V lost 6 bases to trimming and J lost 5 bases; unmatched junction nucleotides: 10. The CDR3 covers 15 residues. Germline V gene lookup returns CDR1 SGHVS and CDR2 FQNEAQ. The CDR3 spells CASRIGDYPNNEQFF. CDR3 coding DNA: TGTGCCAGCAGGATAGGGGACTACCCGAACAATGAGCAGTTCTTC. Full variable domain (remainder filled in from reference TRBV7-8 and TRBJ2-1): GAGVSQSPRYKVAKRGQDVALRCDPISGHVSLFWYQQALGQGPEFLTYFQNEAQLDKSGLPSDRFFAERPEGSVSTLKIQRTQQEDSAVYLCASRIGDYPNNEQFFGPGTRLTVL.

The chain combines TRBV13 with TRBJ2-7; no firm D call. The CDR3 has 14 amino acids. CDR1 is PRHDT, CDR2 FYEKMQ, per germline (reference sequence). Between the trimmed V and J ends, which lost 4 bases and 2 bases, there was a span of 12 bases. The CDR3 nucleotides are TGTGCCAGCAGCTCTCGTCTTGTCCCCTACGAGCAGTACTTC. Translated, it gives CASSSRLVPYEQYF.

In DNA form, the CDR3 reads TGTGCCAGCAGCGGGGGGTGGCCAGAGACCCAGTACTTC. It is translated as CASSGGWPETQYF. The genes are TRBV7-9 and TRBJ2-5, with D maybe TRBD2 (6 bases). Trimming pared 5 bases from V and 4 bases from J, leaving 11 bases between. Germline assignment: CDR1 SEHNR and CDR2 FQNEAQ (reference sequence). This CDR3 has 13 amino acids.

This rearrangement joins TRBV5-1 to TRBJ1-1, with D possibly TRBD1 on 5 matching bases. Germline loops: CDR1 SGHRS, CDR2 YFSETQ. Trimming cost V 0 bases and J 6 bases, with 15 bases left between them. The CDR3 consists of 15 residues. Here the CDR3 reads CASSLDARVTAEAFF. The CDR3 DNA reads as TGCGCCAGCAGCTTGGATGCCAGGGTAACGGCTGAAGCTTTCTTT.

Worth noting for this clone: The sample carries other DNA sequences with the same CDR3. The chain couples TRBV6-5 to TRBJ1-4; D remains ambiguous. The CDR3 runs 14 residues. Germline V gene data show CDR1 as MNHEY and CDR2 as SVGAGI. Trimming shortened V by 2 bases and J by 7 bases, and 11 bases separated the two germline ends. CDR3 residues: CASSYGPGGEKLFF. As DNA, the CDR3 is TGTGCCAGCAGTTACGGGCCAGGTGGTGAAAAACTGTTTTTT.

The chain joins TRBV6-4 to TRBJ2-3, with TRBD2 matching over 7 bases. The V and J ends lost 3 bases and 3 bases, in that order; junction bases with no gene match: 9. The CDR3 covers 16 residues. Germline lookup yields CDR1 MRHNA and CDR2 SNTAGT. The CDR3 region has the DNA TGTGCCAGCAGTGATTCTAGCCGGGGGGATACAGATACGCAGTATTTT. As protein: CASSDSSRGDTDTQYF.

The V call is TRBV18, the J call TRBJ1-1, with D possibly matching TRBD1 (5 bases). This CDR3 has 17 residues. The germline CDR1 and CDR2 sequences are KGHSH and LQKENI. Trimming cost V 3 bases and J 3 bases, with 20 bases left between them. The DNA of the CDR3 is TGTGCCAGCTCACCCCTCTCAAGGGGTGAAGGGTACACTGAAGCTTTCTTT. This codes for CASSPLSRGEGYTEAFF.